The subject of this entry is one T cell receptor (beta chain). What antigen it recognizes has not been identified. A much larger clone differs by one base, so this may be a read error. Library preparation used PCR. The data were produced on an Illumina HiSeq 2500. Molecular barcoding was employed in the preparation of TCR libraries, with unique molecular identifiers being used to normalize TCRbeta repertoire quantification. Using fastp trimming at Q25 and MiXCR clonotype assembly, TCRdb reanalyzed the public sequencing data and kept in-frame beta chains. When rows share a CDR3 protein, they turn into one entry using the most common DNA and genes. This sample lists 330,000 or so distinct CDR3 sequences; roughly a tenth were detected once. The ten largest clones take up around 7.6% of the sample. This record belongs to a study of T-cell reconstitution after alpha-beta-depleted transplantation in children (dated by TCRdb to about 2016). About the study as a whole: The study quantitatively tracked T-cell immune reconstitution after TCRalphabeta/CD19-depleted allogeneic hematopoietic cell transplantation in children using TCR repertoire profiling. What the work shows at the level of the full study, not this receptor alone: Apparently early alphabetaT-cell count recovery about two months after transplant reportedly relied on only several hundred rapidly expanded clones derived from non-depleted graft cells. The frequencies of hyperexpanded clones fell over the following months, and after one year, T-cell counts and TCRbeta diversity were mostly attributed to newly produced T cells. In some patients, the high TCRbeta diversity seen at day 60 was put down to recipient T cells and intrathymic progenitors that had survived conditioning.

CDR1 SGHAT and CDR2 FQNNGV are derived from the germline V gene. Reading from cysteine to phenylalanine, the CDR3 counts 15 amino acids. The CDR3 DNA has 45 bases and is translated from base 1. Germline trimming amounts to 2 bases on V and 1 base on J, with 4 as the count of junction bases outside the gene matches. The treatment or condition label, as the study defines it: allogeneic hematopoietic cell transplantation with graft depleted of TCRalphabeta T cells and CD19 B cells. Transplant recipients were children who received TCRalphabeta/CD19-depleted allogeneic hematopoietic cell grafts. This sequence originates from a boy in the first two years of life with acute myeloid leukemia, due to receive a stem cell transplant. Sequenced material: PBMCs, taken before TCRalphabeta/CD19-depleted stem cell transplant. The rearranged segments are TRBV11-2 and TRBJ2-5; the central 7 bases match TRBD1. The CDR3 protein is CASSLNTGAQETQYF. The sequence in DNA is TGTGCCAGCAGCTTAAATACAGGGGCCCAAGAGACCCAGTACTTC.